Listed below are T cell receptor beta chains from one sample, sequenced in a study of CD8 T cells in ankylosing spondylitis. Via MiXCR, TCRdb re-called the 5' RACE reads, giving one row per CDR3 protein. The sample yields around 300,000 distinct CDR3 sequences, approximately 10% seen once. Sequencing was carried out using blood, either unsorted or a sorted T cell fraction (not recorded which). The receptors derive from a female donor with ankylosing spondylitis or in good health (not recorded which). Each CDR3 is given with its conserved first and last residue. A D gene is named only where the DNA matches it firmly.

TRBD1,TRBJ2-5,TRBV5-1,CASSRSTGDETQYF
TRBD2,TRBJ2-1,TRBV20-1,CSAREKGLGWPHEQFF
.,TRBJ1-1,TRBV6-2/TRBV6-3,CASSGQGTEAFF
.,TRBJ2-1,TRBV3-1,CASLGLHNEQFF
TRBD1,TRBJ2-7,TRBV6-1,CAIKKTGESSYEQYF
.,TRBJ1-1,TRBV5-6,CASSMGVGGANEAFF
.,TRBJ2-5,TRBV5-1,CASRPPGTNQETQYF
TRBD2,TRBJ2-1,TRBV5-1,CASSLDSSGYNEQFF
TRBD1,TRBJ1-1,TRBV12-3/TRBV12-4,CASRQGIEAFF
.,TRBJ1-1,TRBV14,CASREDGTEAFF
.,TRBJ2-7,TRBV29-1,CSVRDRFKSYEQYF
.,TRBJ2-7,TRBV5-1,CASSYTGTYTYEQYF
.,TRBJ2-1,TRBV21-1,CASSPKGRGEQFF
.,TRBJ2-5,TRBV10-3,CAISESRKGPETQYF
TRBD2,TRBJ2-1,TRBV28,CASSQTSGRAGEQFF
.,TRBJ1-5,TRBV12-3/TRBV12-4,CASSLGLEGLGQPQHF
TRBD2,TRBJ2-2,TRBV4-2,CASTYYFQGGAANTGELFF
.,TRBJ2-1,TRBV12-3/TRBV12-4,CATGMFSSYNEQFF
.,TRBJ1-2,TRBV5-1,CASSQDDGGYTF
.,TRBJ1-3,TRBV28,CASIEQNTLRGNTIYF
.,TRBJ2-7,TRBV6-1,CASRNGGTSYEQYF
.,TRBJ1-1,TRBV18,CASSPWENTEAFF
.,TRBJ2-5,TRBV12-3/TRBV12-4,CASSLALGGSETQYF
.,TRBJ2-3,TRBV7-8,CASSPRAAIGGTDTQYF
.,TRBJ2-5,TRBV5-1,CASTAGQYQETQYF
TRBD2,TRBJ2-1,TRBV12-5,CASGLVRGGGNEQFF